The rows below give T cell receptor beta chains drawn from one sample of a study of CD8 T cells in Susac syndrome. TCRdb re-called the immunoSEQ multiplex PCR reads through MiXCR, storing one row per CDR3 protein. Altogether over 130,000 distinct CDR3 sequences are present, about 95% being singletons, with the ten largest covering approximately 0.11%. The sequencing input was CD4+ T cells from PBMCs. These TCRs come from a human donor with multiple sclerosis. The CDR3 runs from the conserved cysteine through the conserved F or W. The order of the fields is CDR3 protein, V gene, D gene, J gene. A D gene is named only where the DNA matches it firmly.

CSARAGHTSLNEQFF	TRBV20-1	-	TRBJ2-1
CSVESGRNTEAFF	TRBV29-1	-	TRBJ1-1
CASSLGQGYSPLHF	TRBV12-3/TRBV12-4	TRBD1	TRBJ1-6
CASRWTGVSDTQYF	TRBV27	TRBD1	TRBJ2-3
CAWKIDSYTEAFF	TRBV30	-	TRBJ1-1
CASSIQNKVSNQPQHF	TRBV19	-	TRBJ1-5
CASSVGQGNTIYF	TRBV9	-	TRBJ1-3
CASSGAGAPDTQYF	TRBV7-9	TRBD2	TRBJ2-3
CSAARTQVADTQYF	TRBV20-1	-	TRBJ2-3
CASSTTSGRDNEQFF	TRBV23-1	TRBD2	TRBJ2-1
CASSPRGGALQPQHF	TRBV28	TRBD1	TRBJ1-5
CASSFGDLTEAFF	TRBV7-2	-	TRBJ1-1
CSARDWEGANQPQHF	TRBV20-1	-	TRBJ1-5
CASSPRIGTGRSQYF	TRBV12-3/TRBV12-4	TRBD1	TRBJ2-5
CASSELRTDEQFF	TRBV2	-	TRBJ2-1
CSVTSLDEQYF	TRBV29-1	-	TRBJ2-7
CASSVLGTGGYEQYF	TRBV25-1	TRBD1	TRBJ2-7
CASSRDSRAGQFF	TRBV5-1	-	TRBJ2-1
CASSLYQTGNDEQYF	TRBV28	-	TRBJ2-7
CASSPRGTFNNIQYF	TRBV7-2	-	TRBJ2-4
CASSQDQWSNTGELFF	TRBV4-3	-	TRBJ2-2
CASSGTGIYEQYF	TRBV30	TRBD1	TRBJ2-7
CASSQQGTANYGYTF	TRBV9	-	TRBJ1-2
CASSRTSWMDTQYF	TRBV3-1	TRBD2	TRBJ2-3
CSGTEGAKETQYF	TRBV29-1	TRBD1	TRBJ2-5
CSVGGWGIGGELFF	TRBV29-1	-	TRBJ2-2
CASSPKRQGVGGYTF	TRBV13	TRBD1	TRBJ1-2
CAWSVRGQGTDTQYF	TRBV30	TRBD1	TRBJ2-3
CASSRSGARSDEQYF	TRBV6-5	-	TRBJ2-7
CSANPRQSRETQYF	TRBV20-1	-	TRBJ2-5
CASSFGTSGGTDTQYF	TRBV7-2	TRBD2	TRBJ2-3
CATSDPAGTSPRDEQFF	TRBV24-1	-	TRBJ2-1
CASSMGTGILF	TRBV19	TRBD1	TRBJ1-2
CSARDPGKGNYGYTF	TRBV20-1	-	TRBJ1-2
CASSLVTGASTEAFF	TRBV7-9	TRBD1	TRBJ1-1
CASSLAGVNEQFF	TRBV7-7	-	TRBJ2-1
CASKVDRVSDEQYF	TRBV4-1	TRBD1	TRBJ2-7
CSVEPGQGMGTEAFF	TRBV29-1	TRBD1	TRBJ1-1
CASSPREDTQYF	TRBV9	-	TRBJ2-3
CASSLARGSNQPQHF	TRBV12-3/TRBV12-4	TRBD1	TRBJ1-5
CASSSNHRGRSSYNEQFF	TRBV27	TRBD1	TRBJ2-1
CASSPGGTGYGYTF	TRBV5-1	TRBD1	TRBJ1-2
CATSDAGLAGGNEQYF	TRBV24-1	TRBD2	TRBJ2-7